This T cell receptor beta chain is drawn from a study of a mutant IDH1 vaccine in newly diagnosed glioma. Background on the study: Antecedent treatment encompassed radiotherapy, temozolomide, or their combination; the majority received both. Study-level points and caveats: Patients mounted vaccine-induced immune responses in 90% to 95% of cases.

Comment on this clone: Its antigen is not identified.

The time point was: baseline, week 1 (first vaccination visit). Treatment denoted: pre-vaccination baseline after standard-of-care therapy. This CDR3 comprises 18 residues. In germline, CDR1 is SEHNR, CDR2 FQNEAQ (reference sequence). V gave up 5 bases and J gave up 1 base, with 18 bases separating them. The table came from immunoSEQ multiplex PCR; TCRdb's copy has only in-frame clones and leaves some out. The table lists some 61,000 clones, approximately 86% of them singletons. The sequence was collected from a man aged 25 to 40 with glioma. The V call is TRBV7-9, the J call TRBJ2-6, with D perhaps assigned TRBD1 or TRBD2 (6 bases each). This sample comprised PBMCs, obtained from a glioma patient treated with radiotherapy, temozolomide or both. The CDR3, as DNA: TGTGCCAGCAGCCCCGGAGGGACACCCTATTCTGGGGCCAACGTCCTGACTTTC. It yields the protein CASSPGGTPYSGANVLTF.